The 18 T cell receptor beta chains listed next were all sequenced from one sample in a study of T cell responses to AZD1222 COVID-19 vaccine. Assay used: immunoSEQ multiplex PCR; TCRdb lists only in-frame clones, some missing. The repertoire includes 150,000 or so clones, 90% to 95% of them detected once, and approximately 4.6% sits in the top ten. The input for sequencing was peripheral blood, taken 28 days after the second AZD1222 dose. All receptors derive from an adult who received the AZD1222 COVID-19 vaccine.

This clone was recorded only once. The V gene is TRBV4-1, the J gene TRBJ2-1; D uncertain. This CDR3 is built from 16 residues. Trimming pared 0 bases from V and 2 bases from J, leaving 11 bases between. CDR1 is MGHRA and CDR2 is YSYEKL in the germline V gene. The CDR3 nucleotides read TGCGCCAGCAGCCAAGATCAAGGGTATCCCTACAATGAGCAGTTCTTC. Its translation: CASSQDQGYPYNEQFF.

This chain connects TRBV30 to TRBJ2-7; possible D gene TRBD2, 5 bases. Trimming shortened V by 3 bases and J by 2 bases, and 8 bases separated the two germline ends. CDR3 length equals 12 residues. Germline-derived CDR1 and CDR2 are GTSNPN and SVGIG (reference sequence). CDR3 protein: CAWSPGTYEQYF. CDR3 DNA sequence: TGTGCCTGGAGCCCGGGGACCTACGAGCAGTACTTC. Drawing the rest from reference TRBV30 and TRBJ2-7, the complete variable domain is SQTIHQWPATLVQPVGSPLSLECTVEGTSNPNLYWYRQAAGRGLQLLFYSVGIGQISSEVPQNLSASRPQDRQFILSSKKLLLSDSGFYLCAWSPGTYEQYFGPGTRLTVT.

This chain joins TRBV10-3 and TRBJ1-2; a weak D match, TRBD1 (6 bases). This CDR3 spans 11 amino acids. Trimming pared 8 bases from V and 7 bases from J, leaving 11 bases between. The germline V gene encodes CDR1 ENHRY and CDR2 SYGVKD. CDR3 loop: CAIWGGSGYTF. CDR3 nucleotides: TGTGCCATCTGGGGGGGCAGTGGCTACACCTTC.

This clone was seen once. The V and J genes are TRBV19 and TRBJ2-6, with D tentatively TRBD2 (6 bases). CDR3 size: 17 residues. V lost 4 bases to trimming and J lost 2 bases, with 15 bases between them. Germline lookup yields CDR1 LNHDA and CDR2 SQIVND (reference sequence). The chain's CDR3 is CASSTAGLRTGANVLTF. In DNA, the CDR3 is TGTGCCAGTAGTACGGCGGGACTGAGAACTGGGGCCAACGTCCTGACTTTC.

This clone was seen a single time. The chain is built from TRBV3-1 (or the pseudogene TRBV3-2) and TRBJ2-3; 8 bases are shared with TRBD2. J lost 2 bases, V lost 6 bases, and 10 bases had no gene match. The germline V gene has CDR1 LGHDT and CDR2 YNNKEL (reference sequence). The CDR3 contains 16 residues. The CDR3 sequence: CASRRGSGGTTDTQYF. DNA of the CDR3: TGTGCCAGCAGACGAGGGTCGGGAGGGACCACAGATACGCAGTATTTT.

This rearrangement joins TRBV14 to TRBJ2-1; 8 bases are shared with TRBD1. There are 15 residues in the CDR3. Germline V gene lookup returns CDR1 SGHDN and CDR2 FVKESK. J gave up 9 bases and V 3 bases, and 10 bases lay outside the gene matches. CDR3 sequence reads: CASSQGGTGWGEQFF. The CDR3 bases are TGTGCCAGCAGCCAGGGCGGGACAGGTTGGGGTGAGCAGTTCTTC. The entire variable domain, with the rest obtained from reference TRBV14 and TRBJ2-1, is as follows: EAGVTQFPSHSVIEKGQTVTLRCDPISGHDNLYWYRRVMGKEIKFLLHFVKESKQDESGMPNNRFLAERTGGTYSTLKVQPAELEDSGVYFCASSQGGTGWGEQFFGPGTRLTVL.

V is TRBV28 and J is TRBJ1-6, with 9 bases identical to TRBD1. V lost 6 bases and J lost 7; bases outside the gene matches: 4. Per the germline V gene, CDR1 is MDHEN and CDR2 is SYDVKM. The CDR3 consists of 14 residues. The CDR3 here is CASRTGGLNSPLHF. As DNA, the CDR3 is TGTGCCAGCAGAACAGGGGGCTTAAATTCACCCCTCCACTTT.

The chain is built from TRBV12-5 and TRBJ2-1; possible D gene TRBD1, 6 bases. The CDR3 loop spans 15 amino acids. Deletions cut 5 bases from V and 7 bases from J, with 18 bases between. Germline V gives CDR1 LGHNT, CDR2 FRNRAP. The CDR3 is CASGIDTGLGNEQFF. CDR3 nucleotide sequence: TGTGCTAGTGGTATCGACACAGGGTTAGGGAATGAGCAGTTCTTC.

V and J are TRBV18 and TRBJ2-1; D remains ambiguous. Germline values: CDR1 KGHSH, CDR2 LQKENI. The CDR3 has 13 amino acids. The V end lost 2 bases, the J end lost 7 bases, and 9 bases lay between the germline ends. CDR3 region: CASSPISSNEQFF. The CDR3 DNA reads TGTGCCAGCTCACCAATTTCTAGTAATGAGCAGTTCTTC.

The V gene is TRBV9, the J gene TRBJ2-1, with D possibly being TRBD1 (8 bases). CDR3 length: 15 residues. Trimming cost V 3 bases and J 15 bases, with 25 bases left between them. Looked up from germline, CDR1 is SGDLS and CDR2 is YYNGEE. The CDR3 region is CASSGPQGARTSVFF. CDR3 coding DNA: TGTGCCAGCAGCGGTCCCCAGGGGGCCCGGACTAGTGTGTTCTTC.

The chain combines TRBV28 with TRBJ2-1; D gene uncertain. The CDR3 is 12 amino acids. Trimming removed 6 bases from V and 9 bases from J, with 12 bases in between. Looked up from germline, CDR1 is MDHEN and CDR2 is SYDVKM. The DNA for the CDR3 is TGTGCCAGCAGATCTTCGGGTCTTGAGCAGTTCTTC. As protein: CASRSSGLEQFF.

The rearrangement links TRBV6-5 to TRBJ1-6; D perhaps matches TRBD1 (6 bases). The length of the CDR3 is 15 residues. Per the germline V gene, CDR1 is MNHEY and CDR2 is SVGAGI. V was trimmed by 0 bases and J by 5 bases, leaving 8 bases between them. CDR3 amino acids: CASSYSNRDNSPLHF. The DNA of the CDR3 is TGTGCCAGCAGTTACTCGAACAGGGATAATTCACCCCTCCACTTT.

V and J are TRBV11-1 and TRBJ2-1; a weak D match, TRBD1 (6 bases). The CDR3 is 13 amino acids. Germline CDR1 is SGHAT and CDR2 is FQDESV (reference sequence). V gave up 7 bases and J gave up 7 bases, with 14 bases separating them. CDR3 DNA: TGTGCCAGCACACAGGGCTCCCCAAATGAGCAGTTCTTC. This encodes CASTQGSPNEQFF.

DNA of the CDR3: TGTGCCAGCAGTTACGGGGGCGGGGTGACCGGGGAGCTGTTTTTT. This sequence encodes CASSYGGGVTGELFF. The genes are TRBV6-5 and TRBJ2-2; D possibly uses TRBD1 or TRBD2 (6 bases each). The CDR3 length is 15 residues. V shed 2 bases and J shed 5 bases, with 12 bases lying between them. CDR1 and CDR2 from the germline V gene are MNHEY and SVGAGI.

The chain joins TRBV7-3 to TRBJ1-2; possible D gene TRBD1, 6 bases. The V gene lost 4 bases and the J gene lost 3 bases, with 21 bases spanning the gap. CDR3 length: 17 amino acids. Germline V gives CDR1 SGHTA, CDR2 FQGTGA. The CDR3 coding sequence is TGTGCCAGCAGCTCCGACGGAGGGCGGGAGGGGGACTATGGCTACACCTTC. It is translated as CASSSDGGREGDYGYTF.

V is TRBV7-9 and J is TRBJ1-1, with 10 bases that match TRBD1. The CDR3 consists of 18 residues. In germline, CDR1 is SEHNR, CDR2 FQNEAQ (reference sequence). V dropped 5 bases and J dropped 1; count of bases not matched to a gene: 13. The CDR3 loop is CASSPGARQGARNTEAFF. The CDR3 DNA is TGTGCCAGCAGCCCAGGGGCCAGACAGGGGGCTCGGAACACTGAAGCTTTCTTT.

This clone was counted only a few times. This chain uses TRBV2 with TRBJ1-5, with 7 bases fitting TRBD1. Per the germline V gene, CDR1 is SNHLY and CDR2 is FYNNEI. This CDR3 has 14 amino acids. V was clipped by 6 bases and J by 5 bases; unmatched bases: 7. The CDR3 protein is CASRMTGSYQPQHF. The CDR3 DNA reads as TGTGCCAGCAGAATGACAGGGAGTTATCAGCCCCAGCATTTT.

This rearrangement joins TRBV7-9 to TRBJ2-7, with TRBD2 matching over 7 bases. Germline V gene sequence: CDR1 SEHNR, CDR2 FQNEAQ (reference sequence). The CDR3 sequence is 14 residues long. V was pared by 5 bases and J by 2 bases, with 6 bases of the junction left unmatched. The CDR3 DNA sequence: TGTGCCAGCAGCCCTGGACTAGAGACCTACGAGCAGTACTTC. It encodes CASSPGLETYEQYF.